This TCR beta chain was captured in a study of blood T cell repertoires in COVID-19. Germline V gives CDR1 MNHNS, CDR2 SASEGT. Trimming at V came to 2 bases and at J to 12 bases, leaving 5 bases not matched to a gene. The CDR3 sequence is 14 residues long. The repertoire was sequenced with immunoSEQ multiplex PCR; TCRdb's copy has only in-frame clones and lacks some. Of 140,000 to 150,000 clones in the sample, about four fifths were seen once. What was sequenced was peripheral blood. This receptor was identified in a human donor in a cohort sampled during active COVID-19. The chain recombines TRBV6-1 with TRBJ2-7; 15 nucleotides agree with TRBD2. CDR3: CASSEKGLAGGMYF. The CDR3 DNA reads as TGTGCCAGCAGTGAAAAGGGACTAGCGGGGGGTATGTACTTC.